These 21 T cell receptor beta chains were sequenced from one sample in a study of read filtering for tumor transcriptome and immune sequencing. The library was built from approximately 400 ng RNA with molecular barcoded adaptors for alpha/delta and beta/gamma chains. One entry per CDR3 protein, called by TCRdb with MiXCR from the reads. The sample consists of approximately 59,000 distinct CDR3 sequences, about 12% of them appearing once. The source material was a population of CD138-negative cells sorted from bone marrow. The receptors here all came from a donor aged 40 or over with multiple myeloma.

This clonotype has at least ten counts. This chain links TRBV5-1 with TRBJ2-7; a possible D gene is TRBD1 (6 bases). Germline CDR1 SGHRS, CDR2 YFSETQ. Deletions cut 5 bases from V and 0 bases from J, with 12 bases between. This CDR3 comprises 14 residues. This CDR3 reads CASRRGHSSYEQYF. The CDR3 bases are TGCGCCAGCAGAAGGGGACACTCCTCCTACGAGCAGTACTTC.

This clonotype was detected ten times or more. The CDR3 loop is CASSLRGPTYNEQFF. CDR3 nucleotides: TGTGCCAGCAGCCTCAGGGGCCCCACCTACAATGAGCAGTTCTTC. V is TRBV7-3 and J is TRBJ2-1; D possibly corresponds to TRBD1 (6 bases). This CDR3 has 15 residues. The V gene's germline CDR1 is SGHTA and CDR2 FQGTGA. V was clipped by 5 bases and J by 2 bases, with 13 bases between them.

The V call is TRBV7-9, the J call TRBJ2-7; the D gene is possibly TRBD2 (5 bases). The V and J ends lost 1 base and 4 bases respectively, with 11 bases between them. CDR1 is SEHNR, CDR2 FQNEAQ, per germline (reference sequence). The CDR3 consists of 14 residues. The CDR3 DNA is TGTGCCAGCAGCTTAGATCGCGGGCGGTACGAGCAGTACTTC. Its translation is CASSLDRGRYEQYF.

This clonotype has a count of ten or more. The V and J genes are TRBV12-3 or TRBV12-4 and TRBJ1-1, with D uncertain. The CDR3 spans 16 residues. V lost 8 bases and J 0 bases, leaving 19 bases between the germline ends. CDR3 DNA: TGTGCCAGCCGTTGGGAGGCAGGTTCGCTGAACACTGAAGCTTTCTTT. Amino acids: CASRWEAGSLNTEAFF.

This clonotype appeared many times. CDR3 DNA sequence: TGTGCCAGCAGTTACTCCCGACGGACTTCGGGCAATCAGCCCCAGCATTTT. It is translated as CASSYSRRTSGNQPQHF. V and J are TRBV6-2 or TRBV6-3 and TRBJ1-5; D is undetermined. V shed 0 bases and J shed 2 bases, with 14 bases lying between them. Germline V gene sequence: CDR1 MNHEY, CDR2 SVGEGT. CDR3 size: 17 residues.

This clonotype was seen only a few times. A much larger clone lies one base from this, so it may be a read error. The J gene is TRBJ2-3, the V gene TRBV10-3; 8 bases line up with TRBD2. Germline CDR1 ENHRY, CDR2 SYGVKD. CDR3 length: 15 amino acids. The CDR3 nucleotides read TGTGCCAGCAGTGAAGGCGGGGGGAACACAGATACGCAGTATTTT. It encodes CASSEGGGNTDTQYF.

This clonotype has a count of ten or more. The chain uses TRBV5-1 and TRBJ1-1; 10 bases are shared with TRBD1. Germline loops: CDR1 SGHRS, CDR2 YFSETQ. This CDR3 contains 16 residues. V lost 0 bases to trimming and J lost 3 bases; unmatched junction nucleotides: 5. The CDR3 protein is CASSLGPTGGHTEAFF. The CDR3 coding sequence is TGCGCCAGCAGCTTGGGGCCGACAGGGGGCCACACTGAAGCTTTCTTT.

Notes on this clonotype: A read error is possible here, since a much larger clone lies one base away. CDR3 nucleotide sequence: TGCAGCGTGTCTTCGGGAGGGTCAGATGCGCAGTATTTT. Its translation is CSVSSGGSDAQYF. This chain links TRBV29-1 with TRBJ2-3, with TRBD2 identical over 8 bases. In germline, CDR1 is SQVTM, CDR2 ANQGSEA. The CDR3 contains 13 residues.

Judged by abundance, this clonotype is medium-sized. The V and J genes are TRBV20-1 and TRBJ2-1; possible D gene TRBD1, 5 bases. This CDR3 has 13 residues. From germline, CDR1 is DFQATT and CDR2 SNEGSKA (reference sequence). The V end lost 2 bases, the J end lost 3 bases, and 8 bases lay between the germline ends. CDR3 DNA sequence: TGCAGTGCTAGACAGGGAAACTACAATGAGCAGTTCTTC. It yields the protein CSARQGNYNEQFF.

In its sample, this clonotype was seen a few times. The V gene is TRBV6-2 or TRBV6-3, the J gene TRBJ2-7, with 8 bases lining up with TRBD2. J was trimmed by 5 bases and V by 7 bases; bases with no gene match: 10. The length of the CDR3 is 14 residues. Germline V gives CDR1 MNHEY, CDR2 SVGEGT. CDR3 DNA: TGTGCCAGCATGCTCAGCGGGGGCGGGGACGAGCAGTACTTC. Translated, it gives CASMLSGGGDEQYF.

This clonotype showed up just a few times. A much bigger clone sits one base away, suggesting this may be a read error. The chain employs TRBV20-1 and TRBJ2-4, with 7 bases that match TRBD2. There are 15 residues in the CDR3. Germline V lookup: CDR1 DFQATT, CDR2 SNEGSKA (reference sequence). The CDR3 DNA is TGCAGTGCTAGGAGGGGAGGGAGAGCCAAAAGCATTCAGTACTTC. Translation gives CSARRGGRAKSIQYF.

This clonotype was seen at least ten times. J is TRBJ2-3 and V is TRBV4-1, with 7 nucleotides matching TRBD2. There are 16 residues in the CDR3. The V gene's germline CDR1 is MGHRA and CDR2 YSYEKL. The J segment lost 2 bases and the V segment lost 0 bases, leaving 5 bases of the junction unmatched. The CDR3 nucleotides are TGCGCCAGCAGCCAAGATGGGGGAGGGTACACAGATACGCAGTATTTT. Translation gives CASSQDGGGYTDTQYF.

This clonotype was seen ten or more times. The gene calls are TRBV6-5 and TRBJ2-6; no definite D call. Looked up from germline, CDR1 is MNHEY and CDR2 is SVGAGI. This CDR3 comprises 18 residues. Trimming removed 3 bases from V and 0 bases from J, with 15 bases in between. In nucleotides, the CDR3 is TGTGCCAGCAGTTATAGTTCCAGACGGCCCTCTGGGGCCAACGTCCTGACTTTC. This gives the protein CASSYSSRRPSGANVLTF.

This clonotype has a count of ten or more. The rearrangement uses TRBV29-1 and TRBJ2-5; D remains unclear. The V end was cut by 2 bases, the J end by 1 base, with 8 bases between. Per germline, CDR1 SQVTM and CDR2 ANQGSEA. This CDR3 contains 13 residues. CDR3 protein: CSVESLTQETQYF. CDR3 nucleotide sequence: TGCAGCGTTGAAAGCCTAACCCAAGAGACCCAGTACTTC.

In its sample, this clonotype was seen many times. The chain combines TRBV6-6 with TRBJ2-5, with 8 positions matching TRBD1. Germline assignment: CDR1 MNHNY and CDR2 SVGAGI (reference sequence). The CDR3 runs to 16 residues. The V gene end was trimmed by 6 bases and the J gene end by 1 base; junction bases not matched to a gene: 10. This CDR3 reads CASSQGQAVVQETQYF. In nucleotides, the CDR3 is TGTGCCAGCAGCCAGGGACAGGCAGTGGTCCAAGAGACCCAGTACTTC.

As for this clonotype: With a much larger clone just one base away, this may be a read error. The chain uses TRBV7-2 and TRBJ2-2; D not certain. CDR1 SGHTA and CDR2 FQGNSA come from the germline V gene. The CDR3 covers 14 residues. CDR3 coding DNA: TGTGCCGGCAGCTTAGGTTCCGGGTCCGGGGAGCTGTTTTTT. Protein product: CAGSLGSGSGELFF. The whole variable domain, filled in from reference TRBV7-2 and TRBJ2-2, reads GAGVSQSPSNKVTEKGKDVELRCDPISGHTALYWYRQSLGQGLEFLIYFQGNSAPDKSGLPSDRFSAERTGGSVSTLTIQRTQQEDSAVYLCAGSLGSGSGELFFGEGSRLTVL.

This chain connects TRBV14 to TRBJ2-7, with 12 bases matching TRBD1. This CDR3 is built from 15 residues. V lost 2 bases, J lost 2 bases, and 1 base stayed unmatched. The germline CDR1 and CDR2 sequences are SGHDN and FVKESK. CDR3 protein: CASSQRDRGPYEQYF. The CDR3, as DNA: TGTGCCAGCAGCCAACGGGACAGGGGGCCCTACGAGCAGTACTTC.

In this sample, this clonotype turned up many times. The genes are TRBV11-1 and TRBJ2-5; D possibly corresponds to TRBD2 (7 bases). Germline V lookup: CDR1 SGHAT, CDR2 FQDESV (reference sequence). Trimming left V 4 bases short and J 5 bases short, with 17 bases between. This CDR3 has 15 amino acids. This CDR3 reads CASSSQGGRGETQYF. CDR3 DNA sequence: TGTGCCAGCAGCTCACAGGGTGGGAGGGGGGAGACCCAGTACTTC.

There are many counts of this clonotype. The chain is built from TRBV7-9 and TRBJ1-1; D is ambiguous. The length of the CDR3 is 13 residues. Germline V gene data show CDR1 as SEHNR and CDR2 as FQNEAQ (reference sequence). Deletions cut 2 bases from V and 5 bases from J, with 9 bases between. The CDR3 spells CASSLLDGTEAFF. The CDR3 region has the DNA TGTGCCAGCAGCTTACTGGACGGGACTGAAGCTTTCTTT.

This clonotype has more than one count but fewer than ten. It may be a read error: a sequence one base away is much more abundant. The genes are TRBV5-1 and TRBJ1-1; TRBD1 aligns across 7 bases. Per the germline V gene, CDR1 is SGHRS and CDR2 is YFSETQ. This CDR3 is built from 15 residues. For the CDR3, the DNA is TGCGCCAGCACCTGGGGACAGAACTTGAACACTGTAGCTTTCTTT. As protein: CASTWGQNLNTVAFF.

This clonotype was detected many times. The chain couples TRBV7-2 to TRBJ2-3; D remains ambiguous. With 5 bases removed from V and 0 bases from J, the gap between germline ends came to 9 bases. The V gene's germline CDR1 is SGHTA and CDR2 FQGNSA. This CDR3 spans 14 amino acids. CDR3 DNA: TGTGCCAGCAGCCCCGCCGCTAGCACAGATACGCAGTATTTT. Translating it yields CASSPAASTDTQYF.